Shown below are 7 T cell receptor beta chains from a single sample sequenced in a study of shared clonotypes between healthy human individuals. Generated by immunoSEQ multiplex PCR, the TCRdb table keeps only in-frame clones and is missing some. Among a few hundred thousand clones, about 73% were seen once, and the ten largest hold more than 9%. Specimen: memory CD4+ T cells sorted from blood. Subset meaning: CD45RA-negative fraction. The receptor source for this set is a man in his thirties or forties in good health.

This chain connects TRBV19 to TRBJ2-3; 7 nucleotides line up with TRBD2. CDR3 length: 13 residues. V gave up 6 bases and J gave up 5 bases; unmatched junction bases: 5. Germline V gives CDR1 LNHDA, CDR2 SQIVND (reference sequence). The CDR3 protein is CASSGRKLDTQYF. Here the CDR3 DNA reads TGTGCCAGTAGCGGGAGGAAATTAGATACGCAGTATTTT.

The CDR3 DNA is TGTGCCAGTCCTTTGACTAGCGGGAGCCGATTTTGGTACGAGCAGTACTTC. This translates into CASPLTSGSRFWYEQYF. The V gene is TRBV28, the J gene TRBJ2-7, with 12 bases lining up with TRBD2. Germline V gives CDR1 MDHEN, CDR2 SYDVKM. The ends lost 9 bases at V and 4 bases at J; junction bases unmatched: 16. The CDR3 extends over 17 amino acids.

This clone was seen just once. The chain carries TRBV5-1 and TRBJ2-5; D perhaps matches TRBD2 (6 bases). The germline V and J ends were trimmed by 7 bases and 0 bases, with 13 bases remaining between them. This CDR3 has 14 residues. Germline CDR1 is SGHRS and CDR2 is YFSETQ. The CDR3 DNA follows: TGCGCCAGCTTCATAGGAGGGTACCAAGAGACCCAGTACTTC. Translation gives CASFIGGYQETQYF. Full variable domain (outside the CDR3, taken from reference TRBV5-1 and TRBJ2-5): KAGVTQTPRYLIKTRGQQVTLSCSPISGHRSVSWYQQTPGQGLQFLFEYFSETQRNKGNFPGRFSGRQFSNSRSEMNVSTLELGDSALYLCASFIGGYQETQYFGPGTRLLVL.

The chain combines TRBV25-1 with TRBJ2-1; D is unresolved. The CDR3 is 13 amino acids. V dropped 6 bases and J dropped 8 bases, with 14 bases sitting between them. In germline, CDR1 is MGHDK, CDR2 SYGVNS. CDR3 in DNA: TGTGCCAGCAGGACCCAATTAAGCGATGAGCAGTTCTTC. Translated, it gives CASRTQLSDEQFF.

This rearrangement joins TRBV15 to TRBJ2-5; no firm D call. V lost 0 bases and J lost 2, with 10 bases in between. CDR1 is LNHNV, CDR2 YYDKDF, per germline (reference sequence). The CDR3 spans 15 residues. The CDR3 spells CATSRETAEQETQYF. CDR3 DNA sequence: TGTGCCACCAGCAGAGAGACGGCGGAACAAGAGACCCAGTACTTC.

This clone has only a few counts. V usage is TRBV7-9 and J usage is TRBJ2-3; 8 nucleotides align to TRBD2. CDR3 length: 16 amino acids. V dropped 3 bases and J dropped 2; count of bases not matched to a gene: 7. Germline V gives CDR1 SEHNR, CDR2 FQNEAQ (reference sequence). The CDR3 loop reads CASSFLAGSFTDTQYF. The DNA for the CDR3 is TGTGCCAGCAGCTTCTTAGCGGGATCTTTCACAGATACGCAGTATTTT.

J is TRBJ2-1 and V is TRBV5-6; 14 bases line up with TRBD2. Germline V gene data show CDR1 as SGHDT and CDR2 as YYEEEE. The CDR3 totals 15 residues. Trimming removed 5 bases from V and 7 bases from J; junction bases left unmatched: 5. CDR3 sequence reads: CASRGTSGSWNEQFF. The CDR3 DNA reads as TGTGCCAGCAGGGGGACTAGCGGGAGTTGGAATGAGCAGTTCTTC.